This T cell receptor (beta chain) stems from a study of Ad26.COV2.S vaccination and SARS-CoV-2 variants. Sequenced by immunoSEQ multiplex PCR; TCRdb stores in-frame clones only, minus some. This repertoire shows roughly 320,000 clones, around 84% found once; its top ten account for more than 1.5%. Germline V lookup: CDR1 SNHLY, CDR2 FYNNEI. The CDR3 sequence is 13 residues long. Between the trimmed V and J ends, which lost 7 bases and 7 bases, there was a span of 16 bases. Indicated treatment: around 19 received Ad26.COV2.S at low or high dose, single or two shots; about 5 received placebo; per-sample allocation not given. All samples were drawn on day 63, counting from the first vaccine or placebo injection.

This chain uses TRBV2 with TRBJ2-5, with D perhaps TRBD2 (5 bases). The source was peripheral blood, collected in a trial of Ad26.COV2.S vaccine versus placebo. The sequence derives from a person between 18 and 65 years old who received the Ad26.COV2.S COVID-19 vaccine or a placebo. The CDR3, as DNA: TGTGCCAGCACCCTTGGGGATGCGGGGACCCAGTACTTC. Translating it yields CASTLGDAGTQYF.